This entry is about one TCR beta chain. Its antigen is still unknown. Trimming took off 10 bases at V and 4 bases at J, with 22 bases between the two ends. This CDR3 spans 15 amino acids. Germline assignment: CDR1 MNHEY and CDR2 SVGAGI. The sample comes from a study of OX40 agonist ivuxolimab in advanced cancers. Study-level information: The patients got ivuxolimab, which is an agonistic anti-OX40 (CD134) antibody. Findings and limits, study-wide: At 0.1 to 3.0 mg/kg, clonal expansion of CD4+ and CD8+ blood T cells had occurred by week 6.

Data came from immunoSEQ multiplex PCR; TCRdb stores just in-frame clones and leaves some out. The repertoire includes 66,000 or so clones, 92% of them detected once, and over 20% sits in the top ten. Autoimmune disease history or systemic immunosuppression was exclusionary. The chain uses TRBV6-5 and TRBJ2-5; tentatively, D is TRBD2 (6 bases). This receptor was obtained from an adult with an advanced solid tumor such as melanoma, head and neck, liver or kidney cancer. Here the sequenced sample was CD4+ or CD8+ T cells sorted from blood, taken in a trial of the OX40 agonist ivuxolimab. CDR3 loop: CATLGGDQGPETQYF. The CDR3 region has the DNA TGTGCCACCCTCGGGGGAGATCAGGGTCCAGAGACCCAGTACTTC.